These 23 T cell receptor beta chains share one sample of origin, sequenced in a study of early T cells in non-severe SARS-CoV-2 infection (dated by TCRdb to the early 2020s). Receptor libraries were prepared by 5' RACE. Sequencing relied on a NextSeq 500. TCRdb took the public reads, trimmed them with fastp at Q25, ran MiXCR for clone calling and kept in-frame beta chains. Here each entry gathers all rows of one CDR3 protein and keeps the most common genes and DNA. Counted in this sample were some 59,000 distinct CDR3 sequences; about 10% of them appeared once. The top ten clones comprise roughly 4.5% of the sample. Sequenced sample: whole blood. Receptors originate from an adult who was a healthcare worker with PCR-confirmed SARS-CoV-2 infection or an uninfected control (not recorded which).

This clonotype was seen ten or more times. The chain employs TRBV14 and TRBJ2-3, with unresolved D. V was clipped by 4 bases and J by 0 bases, with 17 bases between them. Germline CDR1 reads SGHDN; CDR2 reads FVKESK. The CDR3 loop spans 17 amino acids. Here the CDR3 reads CASSPGEIVPSTDTQYF. In DNA, the CDR3 is TGTGCCAGCAGCCCGGGTGAGATCGTCCCTAGCACAGATACGCAGTATTTT.

This chain joins TRBV2 and TRBJ2-4; 10 nucleotides match TRBD1. The CDR3 runs to 14 residues. Trimming cost V 9 bases and J 8 bases; bases outside gene matches: 10. The germline V gene encodes CDR1 SNHLY and CDR2 FYNNEI. CDR3 loop: CARKGQGLTDIQYF. CDR3 in DNA: TGTGCCAGGAAGGGACAGGGGTTGACAGACATTCAGTACTTC.

The gene calls are TRBV29-1 and TRBJ2-7; D possibly uses TRBD1 or TRBD2 (6 bases each). V lost 8 bases and J 11 bases, leaving 13 bases between the germline ends. The germline gives CDR1 SQVTM, CDR2 ANQGSEA. There are 9 residues in the CDR3. CDR3 in DNA: TGCAGCCGAGGGGGGAGGAAGTACTTC. As protein: CSRGGRKYF.

This clonotype was counted a few times. V and J are TRBV12-3 or TRBV12-4 and TRBJ1-2, with TRBD1 matching over 11 bases. With V trimmed by 6 bases and J by 7 bases, 4 bases remained unmatched. This CDR3 has 13 residues. CDR3 protein: CASRWTGGSGYTF. CDR3 nucleotide sequence: TGTGCCAGCAGATGGACAGGGGGCTCTGGCTACACCTTC.

This clonotype was detected many times. V is TRBV10-3 and J is TRBJ2-5; D is perhaps TRBD2 (5 bases). V lost 3 bases to trimming and J lost 3 bases, with 8 bases between them. CDR3 size: 13 residues. Germline CDR1 and CDR2: ENHRY and SYGVKD. CDR3 sequence reads: CAISDGEKETQYF. As DNA, the CDR3 is TGTGCCATCAGTGACGGGGAAAAAGAGACCCAGTACTTC.

In its sample, this clonotype was seen a few times. The CDR3 DNA follows: TGCGCCAGCAGCTCAGGGACAGGGGAACAGCCCCAGCATTTT. It yields the protein CASSSGTGEQPQHF. V gene TRBV5-1 combines with J gene TRBJ1-5; 10 bases match TRBD1. V shed 3 bases, J shed 7 bases, and the junction held 4 bases outside the gene matches. The length of the CDR3 is 14 residues. Germline values: CDR1 SGHRS, CDR2 YFSETQ. The full variable domain, rest sourced from reference TRBV5-1 and TRBJ1-5, is KAGVTQTPRYLIKTRGQQVTLSCSPISGHRSVSWYQQTPGQGLQFLFEYFSETQRNKGNFPGRFSGRQFSNSRSEMNVSTLELGDSALYLCASSSGTGEQPQHFGDGTRLSIL.

In its sample, this clonotype was seen a few times. The V call is TRBV6-1, the J call TRBJ2-7; the D is unclear. The V end was cut by 10 bases, the J end by 2 bases, with 18 bases between. Per germline, CDR1 MNHNS and CDR2 SASEGT. The CDR3 length is 14 residues. Here the CDR3 DNA reads TGTGCCATTGCACCCCACTTGATTGCCTACGAGCAGTACTTC. This encodes CAIAPHLIAYEQYF.

This clonotype was detected many times. CDR3 nucleotides: TGTGCCAGCAGCACCCAGTACGAGCAGTACTTC. Its translation: CASSTQYEQYF. V gene TRBV3-1 combines with J gene TRBJ2-7; no clear D gene. The germline V and J ends were trimmed by 5 bases and 4 bases, with 6 bases remaining between them. This CDR3 has 11 residues. Germline V gene lookup returns CDR1 LGHDT and CDR2 YNNKEL (reference sequence).

This rearrangement joins TRBV7-9 to TRBJ2-5, with no clear D. In germline, CDR1 is SEHNR, CDR2 FQNEAQ (reference sequence). The germline V and J ends were trimmed by 5 bases and 5 bases, with 9 bases remaining between them. This CDR3 region has 12 residues. The CDR3 DNA is TGTGCCAGCAGCCCAATTTCGGAGACCCAGTACTTC. Its protein is CASSPISETQYF.

The chain has TRBV29-1 and TRBJ2-3, with no clear D. Trimming cost V 1 base and J 7 bases, with 12 bases left between them. This CDR3 is built from 13 residues. Germline V gives CDR1 SQVTM, CDR2 ANQGSEA. CDR3 amino acids: CSVEVGGTHTQYF. The CDR3 DNA reads TGCAGCGTTGAAGTCGGCGGCACTCATACGCAGTATTTT.

The table lists this clonotype with a few counts. The chain employs TRBV12-3 or TRBV12-4 and TRBJ2-7; 9 bases are shared with TRBD1. The CDR3 spans 14 residues. Unmatched junction bases numbered 7, after V lost 3 bases and J lost 7 bases. The CDR3 sequence: CASSFLQGAREQYF. For the CDR3, the DNA is TGTGCCAGCAGTTTTCTACAGGGGGCGCGGGAGCAGTACTTC.

The table lists this clonotype with a few counts. The chain is built from TRBV3-1 and TRBJ1-6; TRBD1 matches 8 bases. This CDR3 region has 14 residues. Germline V gives CDR1 LGHDT, CDR2 YNNKEL (reference sequence). The ends lost 7 bases at V and 13 bases at J; junction bases unmatched: 12. CDR3 residues: CASTRGTGIGPLHF. CDR3 coding DNA: TGTGCCAGCACTAGGGGGACAGGTATTGGGCCCCTCCACTTT.

Many counts were recorded for this clonotype. The rearrangement links TRBV20-1 to TRBJ2-4; TRBD2 aligns across 7 bases. The CDR3 runs to 14 residues. Germline V gives CDR1 DFQATT, CDR2 SNEGSKA (reference sequence). V was pared by 6 bases and J by 1 base, with 6 bases of the junction left unmatched. CDR3 region: CSAQGGAAKNIQYF. In nucleotides, the CDR3 is TGCAGTGCCCAGGGAGGGGCGGCCAAAAACATTCAGTACTTC.

The rearrangement joins TRBV6-6 to TRBJ1-1; D gene uncertain. CDR1 and CDR2 (germline): MNHNY, SVGAGI (reference sequence). The CDR3 extends over 12 amino acids. Trimming removed 8 bases from V and 10 bases from J, with 17 bases in between. DNA for the CDR3: TGTGCCAGCGGTCTAGGCGGATGGAGAGCTTTCTTT. Residues: CASGLGGWRAFF.

In its sample, this clonotype was seen a few times. CDR3 sequence reads: CASSNRVEGQPQHF. Here the CDR3 DNA reads TGTGCCAGTAGTAACAGGGTCGAGGGGCAGCCCCAGCATTTT. The V call is TRBV19, the J call TRBJ1-5, with D possibly being TRBD1 (6 bases). The CDR3 length is 14 residues. Trimming left V 4 bases short and J 7 bases short, with 14 bases between. Germline assignment: CDR1 LNHDA and CDR2 SQIVND (reference sequence).

This clonotype was counted only a few times. This chain connects TRBV7-9 to TRBJ1-3; 7 bases align to TRBD1. Germline CDR1 is SEHNR and CDR2 is FQNEAQ (reference sequence). Losses at the gene ends were 5 bases for V and 0 bases for J; bases not matched to a gene: 4. The CDR3 consists of 15 residues. The CDR3 coding sequence is TGTGCCAGCAGCCGACAGGGTACCTCTGGAAACACCATATATTTT. It codes for CASSRQGTSGNTIYF. The full variable domain, with the rest looked up from reference TRBV7-9 and TRBJ1-3, is DTGVSQNPRHKITKRGQNVTFRCDPISEHNRLYWYRQTLGQGPEFLTYFQNEAQLEKSRLLSDRFSAERPKGSFSTLEIQRTEQGDSAMYLCASSRQGTSGNTIYFGEGSWLTVV.

To note about this clonotype: Possible read error: a much larger clone is one base away. This rearrangement joins TRBV20-1 to TRBJ1-4; no reliable D call. This CDR3 is 14 amino acids long. CDR1 is DFQATT and CDR2 is SNEGSKA in the germline V gene (reference sequence). Here the CDR3 reads CSARDRAANVKLFF. The CDR3 DNA follows: TGCAGTGCTAGAGATCGTGCAGCTAATGTAAAACTGTTTTTT.

This clonotype was observed at least ten times. The chain couples TRBV9 to TRBJ1-1; D perhaps matches TRBD1 (6 bases). CDR3 size: 18 residues. V shed 0 bases and J shed 4 bases, with 22 bases lying between them. Germline V gene sequence: CDR1 SGDLS, CDR2 YYNGEE. CDR3 in amino acids: CASSVVGVEGEKGTEAFF. DNA for the CDR3: TGTGCCAGCAGCGTAGTCGGGGTTGAGGGGGAAAAAGGCACTGAAGCTTTCTTT.

The chain employs TRBV10-2 and TRBJ2-7, with 11 bases matching TRBD1. CDR1 and CDR2 from the germline V gene are WSHSY and SAAADI. J was trimmed by 6 bases and V by 5 bases; bases with no gene match: 3. The CDR3 covers 13 residues. Here the CDR3 reads CASSPGTGGEQYF. CDR3 coding DNA: TGCGCCAGCAGTCCCGGGACAGGGGGCGAGCAGTACTTC.

The J gene is TRBJ2-4, the V gene TRBV21-1; TRBD2 reflects the table's D call only, with no check against the DNA. TRBV21-1 is a documented pseudogene. The CDR3 has 18 residues. CDR3 nucleotide sequence: TGTGCCAGCAGCAAAGGTGTAACTAGCGGGACAGCCAAAAACATTCAGTACTTC. Its protein product is CASSKGVTSGTAKNIQYF.

This clonotype was seen only a few times. This chain connects TRBV6-5 to TRBJ2-3; TRBD2 agrees at 7 bases. The junction had 15 bases not matched to a gene; V was cut back by 6 bases and J by 6 bases. The CDR3 sequence is 16 residues long. Germline V gives CDR1 MNHEY, CDR2 SVGAGI. The CDR3 bases are TGTGCCAGCAGGGACGTTGGGGGGGTCGATTTGGATACGCAGTATTTT. As protein: CASRDVGGVDLDTQYF.

Ten or more counts support this clonotype. The junction shows a germline mismatch at one end, possibly a read error. V usage is TRBV7-7 and J usage is TRBJ1-1, with D possibly matching TRBD1 (6 bases). The CDR3 has 16 residues. CDR1 and CDR2 from the germline V gene are SSHAT and FNYEAQ (reference sequence). The CDR3 coding sequence is TGTGCTAGCAGCCCCACAGGGCCGGGGATGAACACTGAAGCTTTCTTT. Encoded protein: CASSPTGPGMNTEAFF.

This clonotype was seen ten or more times. This chain joins TRBV10-3 and TRBJ2-1, with 7 bases lining up with TRBD2. V was clipped by 11 bases and J by 1 base; unmatched bases: 8. The germline V gene has CDR1 ENHRY and CDR2 SYGVKD. The CDR3 length is 14 residues. DNA of the CDR3: TGTGCCGCAAAGGGTAGCGGGTCCTACAATGAGCAGTTCTTC. This gives the protein CAAKGSGSYNEQFF.